Each of the 29 T cell receptor beta chains below was sequenced from the same sample in a study of blood T cell repertoires in COVID-19. Measured with immunoSEQ multiplex PCR; TCRdb has only the in-frame clones, and not every one. The sample yields about 130,000 clones, approximately 83% seen once. Sample: peripheral blood. All receptors derive from a man between 40 and 49 years old with active or convalescent COVID-19.

J is TRBJ1-1 and V is TRBV5-1; tentative D call: TRBD1 (6 bases). The CDR3 loop spans 15 amino acids. Germline V gene lookup returns CDR1 SGHRS and CDR2 YFSETQ. V was clipped by 3 bases and J by 0 bases, with 12 bases between them. CDR3 coding DNA: TGCGCCAGCAGCTGGCCGGGACAAATGAACACTGAAGCTTTCTTT. This codes for CASSWPGQMNTEAFF. Filled out from reference TRBV5-1 and TRBJ1-1, the complete variable domain reads KAGVTQTPRYLIKTRGQQVTLSCSPISGHRSVSWYQQTPGQGLQFLFEYFSETQRNKGNFPGRFSGRQFSNSRSEMNVSTLELGDSALYLCASSWPGQMNTEAFFGQGTRLTVV.

The rearrangement uses TRBV5-5 and TRBJ2-1; 7 bases line up with TRBD1. Germline V lookup: CDR1 SGHKS, CDR2 YYEKEE (reference sequence). V trimming: 2 bases; J trimming: 13 bases; junction bases outside the gene matches: 6. The CDR3 runs to 12 residues. CDR3 in amino acids: CASSLDRAPQFF. DNA of the CDR3: TGTGCCAGCAGCTTAGACAGGGCCCCCCAGTTCTTC.

This chain's CDR3 is CASSLGGAGSYTF. CDR3 bases: TGTGCCAGCAGCTTAGGCGGGGCCGGGAGCTACACCTTC. The rearrangement joins TRBV11-2 to TRBJ1-2; TRBD1 is a possible D gene (5 bases). Germline V gives CDR1 SGHAT, CDR2 FQNNGV. V was trimmed by 1 base and J by 9 bases, leaving 12 bases between them. The CDR3 totals 13 residues.

The genes are TRBV4-3 and TRBJ1-1; D uncertain. The CDR3 totals 14 residues. V dropped 4 bases and J dropped 1 base, with 10 bases sitting between them. Germline V gene sequence: CDR1 LGHNA, CDR2 YSLEER. In DNA form, the CDR3 reads TGCGCCAGCAGCCTTGCGGTCGAGAACACTGAAGCTTTCTTT. This sequence encodes CASSLAVENTEAFF.

V is TRBV3-1 (or the pseudogene TRBV3-2) and J is TRBJ2-1; 8 positions agree with TRBD1. This CDR3 comprises 14 residues. V lost 4 bases and J lost 5; bases outside the gene matches: 4. Per the germline V gene, CDR1 is LGHDT and CDR2 is YNNKEL (reference sequence). The DNA of the CDR3 is TGTGCCAGCAGCCCCCGGACAGGGAACAATGAGCAGTTCTTC. It encodes CASSPRTGNNEQFF.

The V call is TRBV7-3, the J call TRBJ2-2; D is possibly TRBD2 (6 bases). V lost 0 bases and J 3 bases, leaving 11 bases between the germline ends. Per the germline V gene, CDR1 is SGHTA and CDR2 is FQGTGA. There are 16 residues in the CDR3. CDR3 coding DNA: TGTGCCAGCAGCTTAACCGGGACTTCCCACACCGGGGAGCTGTTTTTT. Its protein is CASSLTGTSHTGELFF.

This clone was observed a handful of times. The V and J genes are TRBV28 and TRBJ2-7; perhaps TRBD2 as D (6 bases). This CDR3 contains 15 residues. Trimming cost V 4 bases and J 3 bases, with 16 bases left between them. Germline CDR1 is MDHEN and CDR2 is SYDVKM. The CDR3 here is CASSSMGGNGYEQYF. Here the CDR3 DNA reads TGTGCCAGCAGTTCCATGGGGGGAAATGGCTACGAGCAGTACTTC.

V usage is TRBV9 and J usage is TRBJ1-5, with a weak D call TRBD1 (6 bases). The CDR3 has 13 amino acids. Germline lookup yields CDR1 SGDLS and CDR2 YYNGEE. V lost 7 bases to trimming and J lost 4 bases, with 12 bases between them. Written as DNA, the CDR3 is TGTGCCAGCGGGGGAACAGGGAATCAGCCCCAGCATTTT. Residues: CASGGTGNQPQHF.

This chain connects TRBV6-5 to TRBJ1-2, with 8 bases matching TRBD1. The V segment lost 2 bases and the J segment 5 bases; nucleotides outside the gene matches: 4. This CDR3 contains 14 residues. Germline V gene sequence: CDR1 MNHEY, CDR2 SVGAGI. CDR3: CASSYGQGGYGYTF. Here the CDR3 DNA reads TGTGCCAGCAGTTACGGACAGGGAGGATATGGCTACACCTTC.

This chain uses TRBV12-3 or TRBV12-4 with TRBJ2-3; D is perhaps TRBD1 (5 bases). The CDR3 consists of 13 residues. Trimming removed 2 bases at V and 6 bases at J, with 9 bases between. The CDR3: CASSLSRGDTQYF. CDR3 nucleotides: TGTGCCAGCAGTTTATCTAGGGGTGATACGCAGTATTTT.

The J gene is TRBJ1-3, the V gene TRBV10-3, with D possibly TRBD1 on 6 matching bases. V was cut by 8 bases and J by 3 bases, with 14 bases left in between. CDR1 is ENHRY, CDR2 SYGVKD, per germline. The CDR3 totals 14 residues. Here the CDR3 reads CAILRGADGNTIYF. CDR3 sequence (DNA): TGTGCCATCTTGCGGGGGGCGGATGGAAACACCATATATTTT.

This clone was observed a handful of times. The V call is TRBV9, the J call TRBJ2-7; 7 bases map to TRBD1. Germline CDR1 is SGDLS and CDR2 is YYNGEE. Trimming removed 3 bases from V and 0 bases from J; junction bases left unmatched: 0. This CDR3 contains 13 residues. The CDR3 bases are TGTGCCAGCAGCGCAGGGGGCTCCTACGAGCAGTACTTC. As protein: CASSAGGSYEQYF.

A few counts support this clone. Different DNA sequences within this sample yield the same CDR3. The gene calls are TRBV12-3 or TRBV12-4 and TRBJ1-1; D call uncertain. The CDR3 extends over 13 amino acids. V lost 2 bases and J lost 0, with 4 bases in between. The CDR3 coding sequence is TGTGCCAGCAGTTTACAGATGAACACTGAAGCTTTCTTT. It specifies CASSLQMNTEAFF.

The chain uses TRBV27 and TRBJ1-5, with a weak D call TRBD1 (6 bases). Between the trimmed V and J ends, which lost 6 bases and 4 bases, there was a span of 19 bases. The CDR3 is 16 amino acids. From germline, CDR1 is MNHEY and CDR2 SMNVEV (reference sequence). CDR3 coding DNA: TGTGCCAGCAGATCCATAGTTCGGGGGGCGAATCAGCCCCAGCATTTT. Translation: CASRSIVRGANQPQHF.

This chain joins TRBV27 and TRBJ2-4; 7 nucleotides align to TRBD1. Germline lookup yields CDR1 MNHEY and CDR2 SMNVEV (reference sequence). This CDR3 contains 13 residues. V gave up 3 bases and J gave up 14 bases; unmatched junction bases: 10. The CDR3: CASSFRGQASKYF. CDR3 DNA sequence: TGTGCCAGCAGTTTTCGTGGACAGGCTAGCAAGTACTTC.

The V and J genes are TRBV27 and TRBJ2-7; D is possibly TRBD2 (6 bases). V was trimmed by 6 bases and J by 6 bases, leaving 15 bases between them. This CDR3 contains 13 residues. Germline V gives CDR1 MNHEY, CDR2 SMNVEV (reference sequence). CDR3 amino acids: CASRRGGTGEQYF. Here the CDR3 DNA reads TGTGCCAGCAGGCGGGGCGGCACGGGCGAGCAGTACTTC.

This clone was counted once. The chain combines TRBV18 with TRBJ2-5; 13 nucleotides agree with TRBD2. This CDR3 has 16 amino acids. Germline loops: CDR1 KGHSH, CDR2 LQKENI. Unmatched junction bases numbered 5, after V lost 3 bases and J lost 4 bases. This CDR3 reads CASSPTLAGGPETQYF. The DNA of the CDR3 is TGTGCCAGCTCACCTACACTAGCGGGGGGGCCAGAGACCCAGTACTTC. Based on the CDR3 plus reference TRBV18 and TRBJ2-5, the full variable domain is NAGVMQNPRHLVRRRGQEARLRCSPMKGHSHVYWYRQLPEEGLKFMVYLQKENIIDESGMPKERFSAEFPKEGPSILRIQQVVRGDSAAYFCASSPTLAGGPETQYFGPGTRLLVL.

The chain uses TRBV7-9 and TRBJ1-4; possible D gene TRBD1, 5 bases. Trimming cost V 1 base and J 7 bases, with 10 bases left between them. Germline assignment: CDR1 SEHNR and CDR2 FQNEAQ (reference sequence). The CDR3 runs 14 residues. This chain's CDR3 is CASSLVGEGEKLFF. CDR3 bases: TGTGCCAGCAGCTTAGTAGGGGAGGGTGAAAAACTGTTTTTT.

The V gene is TRBV9, the J gene TRBJ2-1; 7 bases match TRBD2. Germline values: CDR1 SGDLS, CDR2 YYNGEE. The CDR3 covers 15 residues. V lost 0 bases to trimming and J lost 5 bases; unmatched junction nucleotides: 5. The CDR3 region has the DNA TGTGCCAGCAGCGTAGTAGGACTAGACAACAATGAGCAGTTCTTC. It is translated as CASSVVGLDNNEQFF.

CDR3 region: CATSETGALNSPLHF. The CDR3 nucleotides are TGTGCCACCTCAGAAACAGGGGCCCTAAATTCACCCCTCCACTTT. The J gene is TRBJ1-6, the V gene TRBV7-8, with 7 bases fitting TRBD1. V was clipped by 10 bases and J by 7 bases; unmatched bases: 13. This CDR3 region has 15 residues. Looked up from germline, CDR1 is SGHVS and CDR2 is FQNEAQ.

This clone was seen just once. V usage is TRBV4-2 and J usage is TRBJ2-1; 9 nucleotides align to TRBD2. The CDR3 is 15 residues long. With V trimmed by 4 bases and J by 5 bases, 6 bases remained unmatched. The germline V gene encodes CDR1 LGHNA and CDR2 YNFKEQ. The CDR3: CASSRGGGGDNEQFF. In nucleotides, the CDR3 is TGTGCCAGCAGCCGCGGCGGGGGGGGCGACAATGAGCAGTTCTTC.

This clone appeared once. The chain is built from TRBV7-6 and TRBJ2-2, with TRBD1 identical over 12 bases. Per the germline V gene, CDR1 is SGHVS and CDR2 is FNYEAQ. The CDR3 totals 16 residues. V shed 4 bases, J shed 7 bases, and the junction held 7 bases outside the gene matches. The CDR3 region is CASSYRDRGQVGELFF. CDR3 nucleotide sequence: TGTGCCAGCAGCTACCGGGACAGGGGGCAGGTCGGGGAGCTGTTTTTT.

The chain recombines TRBV9 with TRBJ2-5; D is uncertain. This CDR3 spans 15 amino acids. V shed 0 bases and J shed 5 bases, with 14 bases lying between them. Germline V gene lookup returns CDR1 SGDLS and CDR2 YYNGEE. DNA for the CDR3: TGTGCCAGCAGCGTAGGCCGCGGATCATGGGAGACCCAGTACTTC. It yields the protein CASSVGRGSWETQYF.

J is TRBJ1-2 and V is TRBV3-1 (or the pseudogene TRBV3-2); D may be TRBD1 (6 bases). V dropped 7 bases and J dropped 11 bases, with 17 bases sitting between them. The CDR3 totals 12 residues. CDR1 is LGHDT and CDR2 is YNNKEL in the germline V gene (reference sequence). The CDR3: CASKSDKRGYTF. The CDR3 DNA reads as TGTGCCAGCAAGAGTGATAAAAGGGGGTACACCTTC.

The chain carries TRBV7-2 and TRBJ1-1; D is ambiguous. The germline CDR1 and CDR2 sequences are SGHTA and FQGNSA. The CDR3 consists of 14 residues. Trimming took 5 bases from V and 2 from J, leaving 12 bases between them. This CDR3 reads CASSPTRGNTEAFF. The DNA for the CDR3 is TGTGCCAGCAGCCCGACCCGGGGAAACACTGAAGCTTTCTTT.

V and J are TRBV7-2 and TRBJ2-2; tentative D call: TRBD2 (6 bases). V was trimmed by 4 bases and J by 1 base, leaving 10 bases between them. The CDR3 is made up of 15 amino acids. CDR1 and CDR2 (germline): SGHTA, FQGNSA. CDR3: CASSSPGENTGELFF. The CDR3 DNA follows: TGTGCCAGCAGCTCTCCGGGGGAGAACACCGGGGAGCTGTTTTTT.

The chain recombines TRBV6-2 or TRBV6-3 with TRBJ2-5, with 13 bases that match TRBD2. CDR1 MNHEY and CDR2 SVGEGT come from the germline V gene. With V trimmed by 4 bases and J by 3 bases, 2 bases remained unmatched. This CDR3 has 15 residues. CDR3 nucleotides: TGTGCCAGCAGTTTCGGACTAGCGGGGGAAGAGACCCAGTACTTC. Amino acids: CASSFGLAGEETQYF.

This sequence joins TRBV7-2 and TRBJ2-5, with D possibly matching TRBD1 (6 bases). Germline V gene sequence: CDR1 SGHTA, CDR2 FQGNSA. This CDR3 is 15 amino acids long. With 1 base removed from V and 5 bases from J, the gap between germline ends came to 14 bases. CDR3: CASSLGSGVVETQYF. The CDR3 DNA sequence: TGTGCCAGCAGCTTAGGGTCAGGGGTTGTGGAGACCCAGTACTTC.

The rearrangement joins TRBV6-1 to TRBJ1-6; tentatively, D is TRBD1 (5 bases). Germline CDR1 is MNHNS and CDR2 is SASEGT. V dropped 3 bases and J dropped 7 bases, with 16 bases sitting between them. This CDR3 region has 16 residues. The CDR3 is CASSEFSRQGNSPLHF. DNA for the CDR3: TGTGCCAGCAGTGAGTTTAGCCGGCAGGGCAATTCACCCCTCCACTTT.